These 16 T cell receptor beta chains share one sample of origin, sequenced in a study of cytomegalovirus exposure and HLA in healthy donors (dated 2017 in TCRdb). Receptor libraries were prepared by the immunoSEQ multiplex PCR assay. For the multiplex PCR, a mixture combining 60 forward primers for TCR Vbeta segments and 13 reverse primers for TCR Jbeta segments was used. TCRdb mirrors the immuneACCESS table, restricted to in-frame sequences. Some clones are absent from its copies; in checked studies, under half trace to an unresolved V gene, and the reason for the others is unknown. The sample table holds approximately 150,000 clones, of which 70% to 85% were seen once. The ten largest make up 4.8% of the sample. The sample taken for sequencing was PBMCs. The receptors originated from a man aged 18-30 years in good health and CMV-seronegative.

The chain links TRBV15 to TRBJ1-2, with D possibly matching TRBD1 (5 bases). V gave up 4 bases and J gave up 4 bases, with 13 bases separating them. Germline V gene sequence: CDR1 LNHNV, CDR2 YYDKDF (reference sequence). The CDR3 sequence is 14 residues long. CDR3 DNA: TGTGCCACCAGCAACTACCGACAGCCCTATGGCTACACCTTC. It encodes CATSNYRQPYGYTF.

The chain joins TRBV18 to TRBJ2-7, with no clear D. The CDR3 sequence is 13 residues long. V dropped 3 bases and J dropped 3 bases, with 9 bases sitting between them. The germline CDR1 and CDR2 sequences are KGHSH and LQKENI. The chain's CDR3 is CASSPPTVYEQYF. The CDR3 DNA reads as TGTGCCAGCTCACCCCCCACAGTCTACGAGCAGTACTTC. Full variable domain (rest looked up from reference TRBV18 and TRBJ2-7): NAGVMQNPRHLVRRRGQEARLRCSPMKGHSHVYWYRQLPEEGLKFMVYLQKENIIDESGMPKERFSAEFPKEGPSILRIQQVVRGDSAAYFCASSPPTVYEQYFGPGTRLTVT.

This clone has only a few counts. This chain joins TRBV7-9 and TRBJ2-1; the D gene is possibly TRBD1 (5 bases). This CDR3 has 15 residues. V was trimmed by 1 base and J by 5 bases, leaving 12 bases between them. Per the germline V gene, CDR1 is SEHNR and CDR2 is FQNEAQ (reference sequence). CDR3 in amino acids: CASSLVLGPHNEQFF. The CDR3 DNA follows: TGTGCCAGCAGCTTAGTGTTGGGGCCTCACAATGAGCAGTTCTTC. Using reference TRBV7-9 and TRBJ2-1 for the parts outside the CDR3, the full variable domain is DTGVSQNPRHKITKRGQNVTFRCDPISEHNRLYWYRQTLGQGPEFLTYFQNEAQLEKSRLLSDRFSAERPKGSFSTLEIQRTEQGDSAMYLCASSLVLGPHNEQFFGPGTRLTVL.

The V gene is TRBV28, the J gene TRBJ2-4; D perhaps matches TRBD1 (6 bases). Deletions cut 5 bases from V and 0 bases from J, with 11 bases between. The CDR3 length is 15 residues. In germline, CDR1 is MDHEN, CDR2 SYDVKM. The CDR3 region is CASSPLGGAKNIQYF. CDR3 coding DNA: TGTGCCAGCAGTCCCCTAGGGGGAGCCAAAAACATTCAGTACTTC.

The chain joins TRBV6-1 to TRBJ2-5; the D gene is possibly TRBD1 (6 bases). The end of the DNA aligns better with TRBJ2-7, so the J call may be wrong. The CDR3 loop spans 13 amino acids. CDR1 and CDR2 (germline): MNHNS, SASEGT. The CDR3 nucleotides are TGTGCCAGCACCCCCACAGGGAGAGGCGAGCAGTACTTC. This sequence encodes CASTPTGRGEQYF.

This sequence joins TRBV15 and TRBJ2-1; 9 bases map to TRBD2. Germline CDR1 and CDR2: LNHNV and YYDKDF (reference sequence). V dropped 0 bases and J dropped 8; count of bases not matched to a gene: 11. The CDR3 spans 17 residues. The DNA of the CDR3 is TGTGCCACCAGCAGAGATTCCAGCGGGAGGCGATGGGATGAGCAGTTCTTC. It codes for CATSRDSSGRRWDEQFF.

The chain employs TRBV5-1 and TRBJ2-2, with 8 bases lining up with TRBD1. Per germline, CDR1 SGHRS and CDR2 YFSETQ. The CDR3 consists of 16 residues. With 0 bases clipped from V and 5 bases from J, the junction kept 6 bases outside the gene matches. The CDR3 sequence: CASSLEQGEITGELFF. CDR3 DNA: TGCGCCAGCAGCTTGGAACAGGGGGAAATAACCGGGGAGCTGTTTTTT.

CDR3 loop: CASSWGTGSSYEQYF. The CDR3 coding sequence is TGTGCCAGCAGCTGGGGGACTGGGAGCTCCTACGAGCAGTACTTC. This rearrangement joins TRBV5-6 to TRBJ2-7, with a weak D call TRBD2 (6 bases). The V and J ends lost 3 bases and 0 bases respectively, with 13 bases between them. The CDR3 loop spans 15 amino acids. From germline, CDR1 is SGHDT and CDR2 YYEEEE.

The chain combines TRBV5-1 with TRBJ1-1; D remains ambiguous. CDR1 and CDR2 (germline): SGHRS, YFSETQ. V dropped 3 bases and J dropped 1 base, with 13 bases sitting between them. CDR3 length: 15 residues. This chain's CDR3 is CASSSRVTSNTEAFF. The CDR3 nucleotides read TGCGCCAGCAGCTCCCGGGTTACTTCGAACACTGAAGCTTTCTTT.

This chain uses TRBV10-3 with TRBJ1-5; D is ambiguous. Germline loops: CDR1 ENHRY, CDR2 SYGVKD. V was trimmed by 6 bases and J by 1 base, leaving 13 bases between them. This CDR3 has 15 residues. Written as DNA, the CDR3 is TGTGCCATCAGGGAGGGTTTCCAGAGCAATCAGCCCCAGCATTTT. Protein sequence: CAIREGFQSNQPQHF.

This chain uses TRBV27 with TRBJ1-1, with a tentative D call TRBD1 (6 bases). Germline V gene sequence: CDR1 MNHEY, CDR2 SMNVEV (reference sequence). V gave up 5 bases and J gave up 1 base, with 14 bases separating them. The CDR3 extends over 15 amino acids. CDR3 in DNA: TGTGCCAGCAGTCCCTATCGGACAGAGAACACTGAAGCTTTCTTT. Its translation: CASSPYRTENTEAFF.

CDR3 residues: CASSLPGGGGLTDTQYF. DNA for the CDR3: TGCGCCAGCAGCTTGCCTGGCGGGGGTGGGTTAACAGATACGCAGTATTTT. The rearrangement joins TRBV5-1 to TRBJ2-3; the match to TRBD2 covers 7 bases. V was clipped by 1 base and J by 3 bases; unmatched bases: 11. CDR1 is SGHRS, CDR2 YFSETQ, per germline. The CDR3 is 17 residues long.

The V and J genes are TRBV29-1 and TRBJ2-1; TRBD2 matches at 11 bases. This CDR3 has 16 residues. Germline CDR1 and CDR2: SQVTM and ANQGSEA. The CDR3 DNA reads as TGCAGTCCAACCGGGCCGGGACTAGCGGAACACAATGAGCAGTTCTTC. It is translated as CSPTGPGLAEHNEQFF.

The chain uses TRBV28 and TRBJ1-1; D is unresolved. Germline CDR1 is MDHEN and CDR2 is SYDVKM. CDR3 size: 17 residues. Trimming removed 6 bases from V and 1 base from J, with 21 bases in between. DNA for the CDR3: TGTGCCAGCAGCTACACGCGGGCGGTCGGGAAGAACACTGAAGCTTTCTTT. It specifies CASSYTRAVGKNTEAFF.

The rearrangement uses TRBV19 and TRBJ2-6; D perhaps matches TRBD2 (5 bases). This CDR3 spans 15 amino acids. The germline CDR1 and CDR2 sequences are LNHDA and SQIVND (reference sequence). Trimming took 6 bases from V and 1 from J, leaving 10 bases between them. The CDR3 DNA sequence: TGTGCCAGTAGCCGGGGATGGTCTGGGGCCAACGTCCTGACTTTC. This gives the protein CASSRGWSGANVLTF.

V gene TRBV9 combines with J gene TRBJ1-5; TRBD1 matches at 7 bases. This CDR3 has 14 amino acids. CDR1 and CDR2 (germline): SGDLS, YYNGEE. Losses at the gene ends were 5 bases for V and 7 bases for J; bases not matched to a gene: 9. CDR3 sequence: CASSEQGQAQPQHF. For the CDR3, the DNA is TGTGCCAGCAGTGAACAGGGGCAGGCGCAGCCCCAGCATTTT. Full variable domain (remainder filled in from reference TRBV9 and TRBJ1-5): DSGVTQTPKHLITATGQRVTLRCSPRSGDLSVYWYQQSLDQGLQFLIQYYNGEERAKGNILERFSAQQFPDLHSELNLSSLELGDSALYFCASSEQGQAQPQHFGDGTRLSIL.